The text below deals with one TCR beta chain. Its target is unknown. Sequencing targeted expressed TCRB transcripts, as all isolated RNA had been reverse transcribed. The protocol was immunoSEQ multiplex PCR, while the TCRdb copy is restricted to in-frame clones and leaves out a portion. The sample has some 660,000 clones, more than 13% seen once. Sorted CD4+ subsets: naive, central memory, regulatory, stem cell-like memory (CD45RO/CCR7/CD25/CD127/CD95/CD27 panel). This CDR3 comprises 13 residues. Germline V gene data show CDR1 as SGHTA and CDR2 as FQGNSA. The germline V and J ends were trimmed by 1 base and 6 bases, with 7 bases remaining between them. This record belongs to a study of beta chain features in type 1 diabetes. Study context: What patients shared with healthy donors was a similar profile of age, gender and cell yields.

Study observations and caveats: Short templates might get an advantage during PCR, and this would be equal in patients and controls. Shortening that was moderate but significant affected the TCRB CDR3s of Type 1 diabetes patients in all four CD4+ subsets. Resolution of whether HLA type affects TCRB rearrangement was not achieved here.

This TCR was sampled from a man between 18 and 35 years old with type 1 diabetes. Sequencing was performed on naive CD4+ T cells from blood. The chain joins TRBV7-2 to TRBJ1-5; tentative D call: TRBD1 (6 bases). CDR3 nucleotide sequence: TGTGCCAGCAGCTTAGAGGGGGTTCAGCCCCAGCATTTT. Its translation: CASSLEGVQPQHF.